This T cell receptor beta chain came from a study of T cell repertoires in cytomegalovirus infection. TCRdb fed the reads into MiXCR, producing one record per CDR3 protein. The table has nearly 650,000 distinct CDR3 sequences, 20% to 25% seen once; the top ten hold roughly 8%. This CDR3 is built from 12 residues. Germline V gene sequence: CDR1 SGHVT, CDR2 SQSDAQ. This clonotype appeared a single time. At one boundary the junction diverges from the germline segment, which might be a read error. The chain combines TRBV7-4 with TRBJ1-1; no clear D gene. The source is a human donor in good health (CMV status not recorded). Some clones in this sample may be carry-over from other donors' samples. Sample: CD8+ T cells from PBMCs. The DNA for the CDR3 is TGTGCCAGCAGCCCCACCGACACTGCAGCTTTCTTT. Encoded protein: CASSPTDTAAFF.